These 21 T cell receptor beta chains share one sample of origin, sequenced in a study of T cell responses to AZD1222 COVID-19 vaccine. Repertoires were generated with immunoSEQ multiplex PCR, while TCRdb's copy carries only in-frame clones and drops some. This table has over 100,000 clones, approximately 87% appearing once. Source: peripheral blood, taken on day 0 of AZD1222 vaccination. These receptors all stem from an adult in good health.

V and J are TRBV6-6 and TRBJ1-1; maybe TRBD1 (6 bases). V lost 6 bases to trimming and J lost 0 bases, with 11 bases between them. This CDR3 comprises 14 residues. Per germline, CDR1 MNHNY and CDR2 SVGAGI (reference sequence). The CDR3 sequence: CASRKTGLNTEAFF. In DNA form, the CDR3 reads TGTGCCAGCAGAAAAACAGGGTTGAACACTGAAGCTTTCTTT.

This chain connects TRBV5-1 to TRBJ2-3; unclear D gene. The V and J ends lost 0 bases and 6 bases respectively, with 11 bases between them. CDR1 and CDR2 (germline): SGHRS, YFSETQ. CDR3 length equals 14 residues. This chain's CDR3 is CASSLDTPGDTQYF. CDR3 sequence (DNA): TGCGCCAGCAGCTTGGACACTCCCGGCGATACGCAGTATTTT. Full variable domain (missing parts from reference TRBV5-1 and TRBJ2-3): KAGVTQTPRYLIKTRGQQVTLSCSPISGHRSVSWYQQTPGQGLQFLFEYFSETQRNKGNFPGRFSGRQFSNSRSEMNVSTLELGDSALYLCASSLDTPGDTQYFGPGTRLTVL.

The rearrangement uses TRBV28 and TRBJ1-6; 7 bases line up with TRBD1. V dropped 6 bases and J dropped 10; count of bases not matched to a gene: 9. CDR3 length: 14 residues. Germline CDR1 MDHEN, CDR2 SYDVKM. The CDR3 reads CASRWEGAGSPLHF. DNA for the CDR3: TGTGCCAGCAGGTGGGAGGGGGCCGGGTCACCCCTCCACTTT.

This clone turned up a few times. This chain connects TRBV7-9 to TRBJ2-3; 8 bases are shared with TRBD2. Trimming cost V 2 bases and J 0 bases; bases outside gene matches: 1. The germline CDR1 and CDR2 sequences are SEHNR and FQNEAQ (reference sequence). The CDR3 contains 15 residues. CDR3 sequence reads: CASSLLAGSTDTQYF. In DNA form, the CDR3 reads TGTGCCAGCAGCTTACTAGCGGGTAGCACAGATACGCAGTATTTT.

This clone was seen more than once but under ten times. The CDR3 here is CASSMRLAGVEQYF. CDR3 DNA: TGTGCCAGCAGTATGAGACTAGCGGGAGTCGAGCAGTACTTC. The chain joins TRBV27 to TRBJ2-7; 12 positions agree with TRBD2. With V trimmed by 5 bases and J by 6 bases, 5 bases remained unmatched. Per germline, CDR1 MNHEY and CDR2 SMNVEV (reference sequence). The CDR3 contains 14 residues.

This chain joins TRBV5-1 and TRBJ2-6, with 9 bases that match TRBD1. In germline, CDR1 is SGHRS, CDR2 YFSETQ. The V gene end was trimmed by 4 bases and the J gene end by 1 base; junction bases not matched to a gene: 6. This CDR3 comprises 17 residues. CDR3 bases: TGCGCCAGCAGCACAGGGACAGGGAAGTCTGGGGCCAACGTCCTGACTTTC. Its protein product is CASSTGTGKSGANVLTF. Supplemented by reference TRBV5-1 and TRBJ2-6, the full variable domain reads KAGVTQTPRYLIKTRGQQVTLSCSPISGHRSVSWYQQTPGQGLQFLFEYFSETQRNKGNFPGRFSGRQFSNSRSEMNVSTLELGDSALYLCASSTGTGKSGANVLTFGAGSRLTVL.

The chain couples TRBV6-2 or TRBV6-3 to TRBJ2-7; D might be TRBD2 (6 bases). The CDR3 runs to 16 residues. Germline-derived CDR1 and CDR2 are MNHEY and SVGEGT. V shed 5 bases and J shed 2 bases, with 19 bases lying between them. CDR3 protein: CASSLGGSPRPYEQYF. Here the CDR3 DNA reads TGTGCCAGCAGTCTCGGAGGGTCCCCTCGCCCCTACGAGCAGTACTTC.

This chain uses TRBV21-1 with TRBJ2-3; TRBD2 was called by the table and not checked on the DNA. TRBV21-1 is labeled a pseudogene. The CDR3 consists of 19 residues. Written as DNA, the CDR3 is TGTGCCAGCAGCAAAGTGTGGCTAGCGGAGATCTGGCAGGGAGATACGCAGTATTTT. Protein sequence: CASSKVWLAEIWQGDTQYF.

This chain uses TRBV27 with TRBJ1-5, with D possibly being TRBD1 (6 bases). The CDR3 runs 15 residues. Trimming shortened V by 4 bases and J by 0 bases, and 10 bases separated the two germline ends. Per germline, CDR1 MNHEY and CDR2 SMNVEV (reference sequence). CDR3 loop: CASSYRGVSNQPQHF. Written as DNA, the CDR3 is TGTGCCAGCAGTTATAGGGGGGTTAGCAATCAGCCCCAGCATTTT.

This sequence joins TRBV30 and TRBJ2-1; D is possibly TRBD1 (6 bases). Germline-derived CDR1 and CDR2 are GTSNPN and SVGIG (reference sequence). V was shortened by 5 bases and J by 1 base, with 9 bases between the two germline ends. The CDR3 covers 13 residues. The DNA for the CDR3 is TGTGCCTGGGAAACAGGGTCCTACAATGAGCAGTTCTTC. Protein sequence: CAWETGSYNEQFF.

This clone occurred once. The genes are TRBV2 and TRBJ2-3, with TRBD2 as a possible D gene (5 bases). Germline CDR1 is SNHLY and CDR2 is FYNNEI. Trimming shortened V by 5 bases and J by 2 bases, and 20 bases separated the two germline ends. The CDR3 is 17 residues long. The CDR3 protein is CASSRSMLSGSTDTQYF. The CDR3 region has the DNA TGTGCCAGCAGTAGGTCGATGTTATCGGGATCCACAGATACGCAGTATTTT.

The DNA of the CDR3 is TGTGCCATCAGTGAGCCGGCCAGGACAGGGGGCGTTCAGCCCCAGCATTTT. Translation gives CAISEPARTGGVQPQHF. The V and J genes are TRBV10-3 and TRBJ1-5; 11 nucleotides match TRBD1. Germline assignment: CDR1 ENHRY and CDR2 SYGVKD. V was clipped by 2 bases and J by 6 bases; unmatched bases: 9. The CDR3 covers 17 residues.

This chain uses TRBV19 with TRBJ1-2; a possible D gene is TRBD1 (5 bases). The CDR3 extends over 14 amino acids. The V and J ends lost 4 bases and 3 bases respectively, with 12 bases between them. CDR1 is LNHDA and CDR2 is SQIVND in the germline V gene (reference sequence). CDR3 DNA: TGTGCCAGTAGTAAACGACAGACGGACTATGGCTACACCTTC. Residues: CASSKRQTDYGYTF.

The CDR3 DNA follows: TGTGCCAGCAGTCCAGGTGGTGGCTACACCTTC. Its translation: CASSPGGGYTF. The chain combines TRBV12-3 or TRBV12-4 with TRBJ1-2; D gene uncertain. Trimming removed 5 bases from V and 7 bases from J, with 8 bases in between. The CDR3 runs 11 residues.

This chain joins TRBV7-9 and TRBJ2-5; maybe TRBD1 (6 bases). Germline assignment: CDR1 SEHNR and CDR2 FQNEAQ (reference sequence). The CDR3 is 14 residues long. V was trimmed by 8 bases and J by 1 base, leaving 14 bases between them. Written as DNA, the CDR3 is TGTGCCAGCGGGACACCTAATTCCCAAGAGACCCAGTACTTC. This translates into CASGTPNSQETQYF.

This chain joins TRBV27 and TRBJ1-2; a possible D gene is TRBD1 (5 bases). The germline CDR1 and CDR2 sequences are MNHEY and SMNVEV (reference sequence). CDR3 size: 16 residues. V lost 0 bases, J lost 2 bases, and 13 bases lay in between. CDR3 in amino acids: CASSLSGQGGNYGYTF. CDR3 coding DNA: TGTGCCAGCAGTTTATCGGGGCAGGGAGGGAACTATGGCTACACCTTC.

The chain uses TRBV20-1 and TRBJ2-3, with D maybe TRBD2 (6 bases). Trimming took off 6 bases at V and 0 bases at J, with 22 bases between the two ends. This CDR3 spans 17 amino acids. Germline values: CDR1 DFQATT, CDR2 SNEGSKA (reference sequence). This chain's CDR3 is CSASSELISGSTDTQYF. The CDR3 DNA is TGCAGTGCCAGTAGTGAACTCATAAGCGGGAGCACAGATACGCAGTATTTT.

The chain employs TRBV2 and TRBJ1-1; TRBD1 might be the D (5 bases). V shed 1 base and J shed 13 bases, with 16 bases lying between them. CDR1 is SNHLY, CDR2 FYNNEI, per germline. The CDR3 contains 13 residues. CDR3 nucleotide sequence: TGTGCCAGCAGTGAAGGGGAGGGGCGTAAGGGTTTCTTT. Amino acids: CASSEGEGRKGFF.

Only one count was recorded for this clone. In the same sample, other DNA sequences code for this CDR3. The DNA for the CDR3 is TGTGCCAGCAGCTTAAGCGGAAGCTCCTACAATGAGCAGTTCTTC. Protein sequence: CASSLSGSSYNEQFF. The gene calls are TRBV7-3 and TRBJ2-1; D gene unclear. The CDR3 is 15 amino acids. The germline CDR1 and CDR2 sequences are SGHTA and FQGTGA. V was cut by 1 base and J by 0 bases, with 7 bases left in between.

The rearrangement uses TRBV29-1 and TRBJ1-2, with TRBD1 matching over 9 bases. The CDR3 is 16 amino acids. J lost 7 bases, V lost 3 bases, and 15 bases had no gene match. The germline CDR1 and CDR2 sequences are SQVTM and ANQGSEA. For the CDR3, the DNA is TGCAGCGTTGACCCGGGACAGGGAGGTGGTTTGGGTGGCTACACCTTC. Its translation is CSVDPGQGGGLGGYTF.

The chain carries TRBV2 and TRBJ2-1, with 10 bases aligning to TRBD2. Germline CDR1 and CDR2: SNHLY and FYNNEI. Trimming at V came to 9 bases and at J to 4 bases, leaving 12 bases not matched to a gene. This CDR3 has 16 amino acids. CDR3 nucleotides: TGTGCCAGTCGCTCTAGCGGGAGAGGGGTTTACAATGAGCAGTTCTTC. Amino acid sequence: CASRSSGRGVYNEQFF. The full variable domain, completed using reference TRBV2 and TRBJ2-1, is EPEVTQTPSHQVTQMGQEVILRCVPISNHLYFYWYRQILGQKVEFLVSFYNNEISEKSEIFDDQFSVERPDGSNFTLKIRSTKLEDSAMYFCASRSSGRGVYNEQFFGPGTRLTVL.